Listed here are 30 T cell receptor beta chains from one sample, sequenced in a study of identical twins. TCRdb re-analysed the 5' RACE reads in MiXCR, keeping a single row per CDR3 protein. This table holds about 250,000 distinct CDR3 sequences, 6% to 8.5% found once. These data are also associated with another study on yellow fever vaccine responses in identical twins.

Sequenced input: CD8+ T cells sorted from blood. These receptors originate from a young woman in good health.

The rearrangement joins TRBV7-9 to TRBJ2-1; D is possibly TRBD2 (6 bases). Trimming took off 4 bases at V and 7 bases at J, with 8 bases between the two ends. The CDR3 is made up of 12 amino acids. Germline V gives CDR1 SEHNR, CDR2 FQNEAQ (reference sequence). This CDR3 reads CASSSTSNEQFF. The CDR3 bases are TGTGCCAGCAGCTCGACTAGTAATGAGCAGTTCTTC.

This clonotype was counted a few times. The chain couples TRBV24-1 to TRBJ1-1; TRBD1 is a possible D gene (6 bases). The CDR3 is 17 residues long. V was clipped by 8 bases and J by 0 bases, with 21 bases between them. Germline V gives CDR1 KGHDR, CDR2 SFDVKD. The DNA of the CDR3 is TGTGCCACCATAAGAGGTCGGGGGCCTATTATGAACACTGAAGCTTTCTTT. Amino acid sequence: CATIRGRGPIMNTEAFF.

This clonotype was observed many times. The chain joins TRBV29-1 to TRBJ2-1, with 10 bases that match TRBD2. V was pared by 2 bases and J by 3 bases, with 4 bases of the junction left unmatched. The CDR3 extends over 15 amino acids. Germline CDR1 SQVTM, CDR2 ANQGSEA. CDR3 sequence reads: CSVELLAGGYNEQFF. DNA of the CDR3: TGCAGCGTTGAACTATTAGCGGGAGGCTACAATGAGCAGTTCTTC.

This clonotype was seen a handful of times. V and J are TRBV29-1 and TRBJ2-5; 8 bases agree with TRBD1. Per germline, CDR1 SQVTM and CDR2 ANQGSEA. Unmatched junction bases numbered 8, after V lost 5 bases and J lost 12 bases. The CDR3 spans 11 residues. The CDR3 sequence is CSVPQGAREYF. CDR3 nucleotides: TGCAGCGTTCCGCAGGGGGCTAGGGAGTACTTC.

The chain is built from TRBV10-3 and TRBJ2-7; 8 bases are shared with TRBD2. Trimming took 3 bases from V and 2 from J; bases not matched to a gene: 3. Germline V gene lookup returns CDR1 ENHRY and CDR2 SYGVKD. The CDR3 totals 14 residues. CDR3 in amino acids: CAISDNGGAYEQYV. The DNA for the CDR3 is TGTGCCATCAGTGACAACGGGGGGGCCTACGAGCAGTACGTC.

The chain uses TRBV7-9 and TRBJ1-4; the match to TRBD1 covers 7 bases. V shed 1 base, J shed 5 bases, and the junction held 4 bases outside the gene matches. This CDR3 is 15 amino acids long. Per the germline V gene, CDR1 is SEHNR and CDR2 is FQNEAQ (reference sequence). CDR3 DNA: TGTGCCAGCAGCTTAGTGGACAGGACGAATGAAAAACTGTTTTTT. Translating it yields CASSLVDRTNEKLFF.

This clonotype was recorded at least ten times. The chain recombines TRBV6-1 with TRBJ1-4, with a weak D call TRBD1 (6 bases). Germline CDR1 reads MNHNS; CDR2 reads SASEGT. The CDR3 runs to 15 residues. Trimming removed 2 bases from V and 8 bases from J, with 15 bases in between. The CDR3 protein is CASSEKQGGNEKLFF. CDR3 sequence (DNA): TGTGCCAGCAGTGAAAAACAGGGAGGTAACGAAAAACTGTTTTTT.

The chain uses TRBV29-1 and TRBJ1-2; 9 bases are shared with TRBD1. The CDR3 runs 15 residues. After removal of 3 bases from V and 3 bases from J, the junction contained 8 bases not matched to a gene. CDR1 SQVTM and CDR2 ANQGSEA come from the germline V gene. CDR3 sequence (DNA): TGCAGCGTTGAGGGGGACAGGGAGCTAGACTATGGCTACACCTTC. This gives the protein CSVEGDRELDYGYTF. The entire variable domain, with the rest obtained from reference TRBV29-1 and TRBJ1-2, is as follows: SAVISQKPSRDICQRGTSLTIQCQVDSQVTMMFWYRQQPGQSLTLIATANQGSEATYESGFVIDKFPISRPNLTFSTLTVSNMSPEDSSIYLCSVEGDRELDYGYTFGSGTRLTVV.

The table lists this clonotype with a few counts. The chain has TRBV7-9 and TRBJ2-6, with 8 bases that match TRBD1. The CDR3 extends over 16 amino acids. J gave up 4 bases and V 2 bases, and 4 bases lay outside the gene matches. CDR1 SEHNR and CDR2 FQNEAQ come from the germline V gene (reference sequence). This CDR3 reads CASSLSTGDGANVLTF. The CDR3 bases are TGTGCCAGCAGCTTATCGACAGGGGACGGGGCCAACGTCCTGACTTTC.

The rearrangement uses TRBV12-3 or TRBV12-4 and TRBJ1-1; D remains ambiguous. V was shortened by 4 bases and J by 6 bases, with 12 bases between the two germline ends. The CDR3 is 13 amino acids. The CDR3 nucleotides read TGTGCCAGCAGTTGGTCTGGTATCTCTGAAGCTTTCTTT. It encodes CASSWSGISEAFF.

This clonotype was picked up many times. The V and J genes are TRBV12-3 or TRBV12-4 and TRBJ1-1, with TRBD1 as a possible D gene (6 bases). The CDR3 has 11 residues. Deletions cut 6 bases from V and 7 bases from J, with 9 bases between. The CDR3 is CASSLGGEAFF. Here the CDR3 DNA reads TGTGCCAGCAGCCTAGGGGGTGAAGCTTTCTTT.

The chain has TRBV7-9 and TRBJ2-1, with D possibly being TRBD2 (6 bases). In germline, CDR1 is SEHNR, CDR2 FQNEAQ (reference sequence). The V gene lost 6 bases and the J gene lost 12 bases, with 27 bases spanning the gap. This CDR3 has 16 amino acids. The CDR3 here is CASSFPRALGGQGQFF. DNA for the CDR3: TGTGCCAGCAGTTTCCCCCGGGCCCTCGGAGGGCAGGGGCAGTTCTTC.

The sample holds many counts of this clonotype. This rearrangement joins TRBV5-1 to TRBJ2-3; D perhaps matches TRBD1 (5 bases). Germline V gene data show CDR1 as SGHRS and CDR2 as YFSETQ. CDR3 length: 14 residues. V lost 0 bases and J 5 bases, leaving 10 bases between the germline ends. The CDR3 DNA is TGCGCCAGCAGCTTGGAAGGGGCGGAAGATACGCAGTATTTT. As protein: CASSLEGAEDTQYF.

In its sample, this clonotype was seen a few times. This chain connects TRBV5-1 to TRBJ2-2, with 7 bases that match TRBD1. Trimming at V came to 0 bases and at J to 7 bases, leaving 9 bases not matched to a gene. The CDR3 is made up of 16 amino acids. Germline CDR1 SGHRS, CDR2 YFSETQ. The CDR3 sequence: CASSLALQGLNGELFF. The CDR3 bases are TGCGCCAGCAGCTTGGCCTTACAGGGGCTAAACGGGGAGCTGTTTTTT. Drawing the rest from reference TRBV5-1 and TRBJ2-2, the complete variable domain is KAGVTQTPRYLIKTRGQQVTLSCSPISGHRSVSWYQQTPGQGLQFLFEYFSETQRNKGNFPGRFSGRQFSNSRSEMNVSTLELGDSALYLCASSLALQGLNGELFFGEGSRLTVL.

At least ten counts were recorded for this clonotype. The chain has TRBV20-1 and TRBJ1-3; 8 nucleotides line up with TRBD1. This CDR3 comprises 16 residues. With V trimmed by 6 bases and J by 0 bases, 10 bases remained unmatched. The V gene's germline CDR1 is DFQATT and CDR2 SNEGSKA (reference sequence). CDR3 sequence: CSAKGQGPRSGNTIYF. CDR3 coding DNA: TGCAGTGCAAAAGGACAGGGCCCCCGCTCTGGAAACACCATATATTTT.

This chain links TRBV9 with TRBJ1-1; no reliable D call. Germline loops: CDR1 SGDLS, CDR2 YYNGEE. The V and J ends lost 1 base and 1 base respectively, with 5 bases between them. This CDR3 has 13 amino acids. The CDR3 DNA sequence: TGTGCCAGCAGCGTATCCGGGAACACTGAAGCTTTCTTT. This codes for CASSVSGNTEAFF.

The gene calls are TRBV12-3 or TRBV12-4 and TRBJ2-7, with a possible D match to TRBD2 (5 bases). This CDR3 has 14 residues. V was shortened by 7 bases and J by 2 bases, with 15 bases between the two germline ends. The CDR3 coding sequence is TGTGCCAGCACGGGGAGCAATATCGCCTACGAGCAGTACTTC. This codes for CASTGSNIAYEQYF.

This clonotype was found many times. This chain uses TRBV7-9 with TRBJ2-1; the D is unclear. The V end lost 5 bases, the J end lost 8 bases, and 7 bases lay between the germline ends. Germline-derived CDR1 and CDR2 are SEHNR and FQNEAQ (reference sequence). This CDR3 region has 11 residues. The CDR3 reads CASSLRYEQFF. The CDR3 bases are TGTGCCAGCAGCCTTAGGTATGAGCAGTTCTTC.

The sample holds a few counts of this clonotype. The CDR3 DNA follows: TGTGCCAGCAGTCCACCGATCACAGGGAGGTTAACGAATGAAGCTTTCTTT. The encoded protein is CASSPPITGRLTNEAFF. The chain carries TRBV27 and TRBJ1-1, with TRBD1 as a possible D gene (6 bases). V lost 5 bases to trimming and J lost 7 bases, with 26 bases between them. CDR1 is MNHEY and CDR2 is SMNVEV in the germline V gene (reference sequence). The CDR3 totals 17 residues.

This clonotype turned up a few times. This chain connects TRBV6-5 to TRBJ2-2, with D maybe TRBD2 (6 bases). With 0 bases removed from V and 6 bases from J, the gap between germline ends came to 14 bases. This CDR3 has 16 residues. Germline V lookup: CDR1 MNHEY, CDR2 SVGAGI. CDR3 region: CASSYSSPGVSGELFF. The DNA of the CDR3 is TGTGCCAGCAGTTACTCGAGTCCGGGGGTATCCGGGGAGCTGTTTTTT.

This clonotype was counted a few times. The J gene is TRBJ2-1, the V gene TRBV11-2, with D perhaps matching TRBD2 (5 bases). The CDR3 length is 14 residues. The germline V gene has CDR1 SGHAT and CDR2 FQNNGV. Trimming removed 1 base at V and 9 bases at J, with 13 bases between. The CDR3 protein is CASSLVLGGPEQFF. CDR3 bases: TGTGCCAGCAGCTTAGTACTCGGAGGACCTGAGCAGTTCTTC.

This clonotype was counted at least ten times. The genes are TRBV12-3 or TRBV12-4 and TRBJ1-3; possibly TRBD1 for D (6 bases). Trimming cost V 6 bases and J 0 bases, with 12 bases left between them. This CDR3 comprises 15 residues. CDR3 in DNA: TGTGCCAGCAGCGACACAGGGAGCTCTGGAAACACCATATATTTT. The encoded protein is CASSDTGSSGNTIYF.

In its sample, this clonotype was seen many times. The chain recombines TRBV5-1 with TRBJ2-5; tentative D call: TRBD2 (6 bases). Germline CDR1 SGHRS, CDR2 YFSETQ. V dropped 4 bases and J dropped 5 bases, with 15 bases sitting between them. The length of the CDR3 is 14 residues. CDR3 sequence (DNA): TGCGCCAGCAGCCGGGACTCAGCCAGGGAGACCCAGTACTTC. Protein: CASSRDSARETQYF.

The sample holds many counts of this clonotype. For the CDR3, the DNA is TGCGCCAGCAGCCCTAGCGGGGGGACTTCTTCCACAGATACGCAGTATTTT. This translates into CASSPSGGTSSTDTQYF. The rearrangement links TRBV4-1 to TRBJ2-3; 11 bases align to TRBD2. Per germline, CDR1 MGHRA and CDR2 YSYEKL. V shed 4 bases, J shed 2 bases, and the junction held 8 bases outside the gene matches. The CDR3 runs 17 residues.

In its sample, this clonotype was seen a few times. CDR3 coding DNA: TGTGCCAGCAGCCCCTCTAGCGGGAGGTGGAATGAGCAGTTCTTC. It specifies CASSPSSGRWNEQFF. The chain joins TRBV11-1 to TRBJ2-1, with TRBD2 matching over 11 bases. Germline CDR1 is SGHAT and CDR2 is FQDESV (reference sequence). There are 15 residues in the CDR3. Unmatched junction bases numbered 7, after V lost 5 bases and J lost 7 bases.

This clonotype was seen a few times. The chain has TRBV7-8 and TRBJ2-1, with TRBD1 matching 9 bases. The ends lost 6 bases at V and 4 bases at J; junction bases unmatched: 4. Germline CDR1 is SGHVS and CDR2 is FQNEAQ. The CDR3 runs to 14 residues. The DNA for the CDR3 is TGTGCCAGCAGGGGGACAGGGAGTTACAATGAGCAGTTCTTC. Protein: CASRGTGSYNEQFF.

At least ten counts were recorded for this clonotype. V gene TRBV28 combines with J gene TRBJ1-5; D call uncertain. The V gene lost 3 bases and the J gene lost 2 bases, with 11 bases spanning the gap. The CDR3 spans 15 residues. Per the germline V gene, CDR1 is MDHEN and CDR2 is SYDVKM. The CDR3 DNA sequence: TGTGCCAGCAGTTTGGGCCCACGGGGCAATCAGCCCCAGCATTTT. As protein: CASSLGPRGNQPQHF.

The sample holds many counts of this clonotype. The chain has TRBV12-3 or TRBV12-4 and TRBJ2-2; 11 nucleotides match TRBD1. V gave up 5 bases and J gave up 7 bases; unmatched junction bases: 6. The CDR3 is 15 residues long. CDR3 DNA sequence: TGTGCCAGCAGTCCACGGACAGGGGGCGGCGGGGAGCTGTTTTTT. Amino acid sequence: CASSPRTGGGGELFF.

The chain recombines TRBV28 with TRBJ2-5; 7 bases are shared with TRBD2. Germline CDR1 and CDR2: MDHEN and SYDVKM. This CDR3 is built from 15 residues. After removal of 4 bases from V and 3 bases from J, the junction contained 8 bases not matched to a gene. DNA of the CDR3: TGTGCCAGCAGTTCTGGGGCGGGAGTTAAAGAGACCCAGTACTTC. This encodes CASSSGAGVKETQYF.

This clonotype was recorded many times. The V and J genes are TRBV29-1 and TRBJ2-5; TRBD1 might be the D (5 bases). The ends were cut back, 2 bases at V and 3 bases at J, with 22 bases in the middle. Per the germline V gene, CDR1 is SQVTM and CDR2 is ANQGSEA. The CDR3 has 17 residues. The CDR3 nucleotides are TGCAGCGTTGAAAGTTGGACACTCGTAACGACCGAAGAGACCCAGTACTTC. Translating gives CSVESWTLVTTEETQYF. Full variable domain (outside the CDR3, taken from reference TRBV29-1 and TRBJ2-5): SAVISQKPSRDICQRGTSLTIQCQVDSQVTMMFWYRQQPGQSLTLIATANQGSEATYESGFVIDKFPISRPNLTFSTLTVSNMSPEDSSIYLCSVESWTLVTTEETQYFGPGTRLLVL.